Listed below are T cell receptor beta chains from one sample, sequenced in a study of T cell responses to AZD1222 COVID-19 vaccine. The repertoire was sequenced with immunoSEQ multiplex PCR; TCRdb's copy has only in-frame clones and lacks some. Among roughly 91,000 clones, roughly 90% were seen once, and the ten largest hold less than 3.5%. This material consisted of peripheral blood, taken on day 0 of AZD1222 vaccination. These receptors originate from an adult in good health. Each CDR3 is given without its conserved first and last residue. D genes are given only for firm matches. Clone size, where shown, is once, few, many, or a class for clones that have expanded.

d_gene: -
v_gene: TRBV28
j_gene: TRBJ1-1
abundance: -
CDR3aa: ASSFTGNTEAF

d_gene: TRBD1
v_gene: TRBV6-1
j_gene: TRBJ2-7
abundance: few
CDR3aa: ASSDWDRGRRYEQY

d_gene: -
v_gene: TRBV24-1
j_gene: TRBJ2-3
abundance: -
CDR3aa: ATSETTDTQY

d_gene: -
v_gene: TRBV9
j_gene: TRBJ1-2
abundance: -
CDR3aa: ASSAPTVYGHT

d_gene: -
v_gene: TRBV11-3
j_gene: TRBJ2-1
abundance: -
CDR3aa: ASSLDIKTDSPREQF

d_gene: TRBD1
v_gene: TRBV19
j_gene: TRBJ1-1
abundance: -
CDR3aa: ASSQTGTGQGKGRTEAF

d_gene: TRBD1
v_gene: TRBV7-6
j_gene: TRBJ1-1
abundance: -
CDR3aa: ASSPRTGQHTEAF

d_gene: -
v_gene: TRBV27
j_gene: TRBJ1-6
abundance: -
CDR3aa: ASSLSWDGNSPLH

d_gene: -
v_gene: TRBV2
j_gene: TRBJ1-5
abundance: -
CDR3aa: ASSTTTPQPQH

d_gene: -
v_gene: TRBV6-5
j_gene: TRBJ1-5
abundance: -
CDR3aa: ASSSQLDSNQPQH

d_gene: -
v_gene: TRBV5-1
j_gene: TRBJ2-7
abundance: -
CDR3aa: ASSLGQSYEQY

d_gene: -
v_gene: TRBV29-1
j_gene: TRBJ2-7
abundance: -
CDR3aa: SVEFGREQY

d_gene: TRBD2
v_gene: TRBV7-3
j_gene: TRBJ2-2
abundance: once
CDR3aa: ASSLHSGDGELF

d_gene: -
v_gene: TRBV3-1/TRBV3-2
j_gene: TRBJ1-1
abundance: once
CDR3aa: ASSLNRVTEAF

d_gene: -
v_gene: TRBV7-8
j_gene: TRBJ2-7
abundance: -
CDR3aa: ASSLEFGATYEQY

d_gene: -
v_gene: TRBV3-1/TRBV3-2
j_gene: TRBJ1-2
abundance: once
CDR3aa: ASSQSRGYGYT

d_gene: -
v_gene: TRBV5-6
j_gene: TRBJ1-2
abundance: -
CDR3aa: ASSSFSPYRAPYGYT

d_gene: -
v_gene: TRBV6-6
j_gene: TRBJ1-1
abundance: once
CDR3aa: ASSYSMAGLNTEAF

d_gene: -
v_gene: TRBV2
j_gene: TRBJ1-3
abundance: -
CDR3aa: ASSQGRLNTIY

d_gene: -
v_gene: TRBV29-1
j_gene: TRBJ1-1
abundance: -
CDR3aa: SVERNLNTEAF

d_gene: TRBD1
v_gene: TRBV3-1/TRBV3-2
j_gene: TRBJ1-1
abundance: -
CDR3aa: ASSQVRGTEAF

d_gene: TRBD1
v_gene: TRBV7-9
j_gene: TRBJ2-6
abundance: once
CDR3aa: ASRQADRASLGGANVLT

d_gene: -
v_gene: TRBV9
j_gene: TRBJ1-1
abundance: -
CDR3aa: ASSAQPENTEAF

d_gene: TRBD2
v_gene: TRBV19
j_gene: TRBJ2-7
abundance: -
CDR3aa: ASSIVASGRANEQY

d_gene: -
v_gene: TRBV6-5
j_gene: TRBJ1-2
abundance: -
CDR3aa: ASTPQTGPYGYT

d_gene: -
v_gene: TRBV2
j_gene: TRBJ2-3
abundance: -
CDR3aa: ASSRRDTRNTDTQY

d_gene: TRBD1
v_gene: TRBV6-6
j_gene: TRBJ2-7
abundance: -
CDR3aa: ASSPGGGEQY

d_gene: -
v_gene: TRBV19
j_gene: TRBJ1-1
abundance: -
CDR3aa: ASSPDTLNTEAF

d_gene: -
v_gene: TRBV15
j_gene: TRBJ2-7
abundance: once
CDR3aa: ATSSRTGYEQY

d_gene: -
v_gene: TRBV11-2
j_gene: TRBJ1-1
abundance: -
CDR3aa: ASSLGLGDRWAF

d_gene: TRBD1
v_gene: TRBV7-8
j_gene: TRBJ1-6
abundance: once
CDR3aa: ASSPRLGQGFVRPLH

d_gene: -
v_gene: TRBV11-2
j_gene: TRBJ1-4
abundance: -
CDR3aa: ASSLARDGEKLF

d_gene: -
v_gene: TRBV2
j_gene: TRBJ2-7
abundance: -
CDR3aa: ASTTGTAYEQY

d_gene: TRBD2
v_gene: TRBV7-9
j_gene: TRBJ2-1
abundance: -
CDR3aa: ASSDTSGRANEQF

d_gene: -
v_gene: TRBV6-6
j_gene: TRBJ2-3
abundance: -
CDR3aa: ASSRTGAGGARDTQY

d_gene: -
v_gene: TRBV11-2
j_gene: TRBJ1-4
abundance: -
CDR3aa: ASKTRGGYNEKLF

d_gene: -
v_gene: TRBV6-5
j_gene: TRBJ2-3
abundance: -
CDR3aa: ASRDGGPGDTQY

d_gene: -
v_gene: TRBV5-6
j_gene: TRBJ1-1
abundance: -
CDR3aa: ASSFRRTRGNTEAF

d_gene: TRBD1
v_gene: TRBV24-1
j_gene: TRBJ2-1
abundance: -
CDR3aa: ATSDLKSGQGGNEQF

d_gene: TRBD1
v_gene: TRBV2
j_gene: TRBJ2-5
abundance: once
CDR3aa: ARKGQGGETQY

d_gene: -
v_gene: TRBV3-1/TRBV3-2
j_gene: TRBJ2-2
abundance: -
CDR3aa: ASSRRLERTGELF

d_gene: -
v_gene: TRBV14
j_gene: TRBJ1-2
abundance: -
CDR3aa: ASSQDRVGYT

d_gene: -
v_gene: TRBV24-1
j_gene: TRBJ2-3
abundance: -
CDR3aa: ATSDFGGTDTQY

d_gene: -
v_gene: TRBV2
j_gene: TRBJ2-2
abundance: -
CDR3aa: ASSEQGRTGELF

d_gene: TRBD1
v_gene: TRBV30
j_gene: TRBJ2-5
abundance: -
CDR3aa: AWSLTGAETQY

d_gene: -
v_gene: TRBV5-1
j_gene: TRBJ1-1
abundance: -
CDR3aa: ASSSPGAMNTEAF

d_gene: TRBD2
v_gene: TRBV4-1
j_gene: TRBJ2-7
abundance: -
CDR3aa: ASSQDALALAYEQY

d_gene: TRBD2
v_gene: TRBV3-1/TRBV3-2
j_gene: TRBJ2-1
abundance: -
CDR3aa: ASSQDGLAGPYNEQF

d_gene: -
v_gene: TRBV21-1
j_gene: TRBJ2-1
abundance: -
CDR3aa: AQQGGRYNEQF

d_gene: TRBD1
v_gene: TRBV4-2
j_gene: TRBJ2-7
abundance: -
CDR3aa: ASSPQGQSYEQY

d_gene: TRBD1
v_gene: TRBV27
j_gene: TRBJ2-5
abundance: -
CDR3aa: ASSPDRGLQETQY

d_gene: -
v_gene: TRBV5-5
j_gene: TRBJ1-4
abundance: -
CDR3aa: ASSLWTDQKLF

d_gene: -
v_gene: TRBV7-9
j_gene: TRBJ1-4
abundance: -
CDR3aa: ASSFRATNEKLF

d_gene: -
v_gene: TRBV6-5
j_gene: TRBJ2-1
abundance: once
CDR3aa: ASSPGISYNEQF

d_gene: TRBD1
v_gene: TRBV19
j_gene: TRBJ1-1
abundance: -
CDR3aa: ASNTPGGWTEAF

d_gene: -
v_gene: TRBV15
j_gene: TRBJ2-2
abundance: -
CDR3aa: ATSRDRAGELF

d_gene: -
v_gene: TRBV7-6
j_gene: TRBJ2-1
abundance: -
CDR3aa: ASSAEGAGSYNEQF

d_gene: -
v_gene: TRBV27
j_gene: TRBJ1-1
abundance: -
CDR3aa: ASSSGAEAF